These 5 T cell receptor beta chains share one sample of origin, sequenced in a study of CD8 T cells in Susac syndrome. Random hexamers primed reverse transcription of roughly 0.45 to 1 ug RNA. TCRdb redid the calling of the immunoSEQ multiplex PCR reads with MiXCR, one entry per CDR3 protein. This repertoire shows 140,000 or so distinct CDR3 sequences, 85% to 95% found once; its top ten account for around 0.12%. The sample consisted of CD4+ T cells from PBMCs. The receptors come from a human donor with multiple sclerosis.

The gene calls are TRBV11-2 and TRBJ2-5; 8 bases agree with TRBD2. J gave up 2 bases and V 1 base, and 6 bases lay outside the gene matches. Germline V CDR1 and CDR2: SGHAT, FQNNGV. The CDR3 runs to 16 residues. The CDR3 DNA is TGTGCCAGCAGCTTAGGAGGACTAGCTGCACAAGAGACCCAGTACTTC. Translated, it gives CASSLGGLAAQETQYF.

The chain is built from TRBV28 and TRBJ1-2, with 12 bases that match TRBD1. CDR3 length: 15 residues. Germline-derived CDR1 and CDR2 are MDHEN and SYDVKM. The V gene end was trimmed by 9 bases and the J gene end by 3 bases; junction bases not matched to a gene: 8. The CDR3 region has the DNA TGTGCCAGTCAAGGGACAGGGGGCGCAGACTATGGCTACACCTTC. Translated, it gives CASQGTGGADYGYTF.

This chain joins TRBV20-1 and TRBJ2-7; 14 bases are a match to TRBD2. V was pared by 6 bases and J by 5 bases, with 6 bases of the junction left unmatched. The CDR3 is made up of 14 amino acids. Germline lookup yields CDR1 DFQATT and CDR2 SNEGSKA (reference sequence). Written as DNA, the CDR3 is TGCAGTGCCAGACTAGCGGGAGGGCCCCACGAGCAGTACTTC. It yields the protein CSARLAGGPHEQYF.

The V call is TRBV15, the J call TRBJ2-7, with 12 bases aligning to TRBD2. CDR3 size: 14 residues. Trimming removed 2 bases from V and 7 bases from J; junction bases left unmatched: 3. Germline V lookup: CDR1 LNHNV, CDR2 YYDKDF (reference sequence). The CDR3 DNA is TGTGCCACCAGCAGAAGGACTAGCGGGATGGAGCAGTACTTC. Translation: CATSRRTSGMEQYF.

This clonotype occurred once. The chain is built from TRBV28 and TRBJ2-7, with D possibly being TRBD1 (6 bases). CDR3 size: 15 residues. Trimming cost V 3 bases and J 4 bases, with 16 bases left between them. CDR1 and CDR2 from the germline V gene are MDHEN and SYDVKM. Written as DNA, the CDR3 is TGTGCCAGCAGTTTCTCCGGCAGGGGAAGATACGAGCAGTACTTC. This encodes CASSFSGRGRYEQYF.